This T cell receptor beta chain was retrieved from a study of human T cells and chemical hapten exposure. Overall study: Once 0.01% DPC had been applied to the upper back by patch test, readings were taken at 6 days.

Time point reported: patch test 3, about 24 weeks after DPC sensitization. Specified treatment: therapeutic diphenylcyclopropenone sensitization with weekly scalp DPC. The library put unique molecular identifiers onto individual cDNA molecules. A single record per CDR3 protein comes from TCRdb applying MiXCR to the RACE reads. The table has approximately 88,000 distinct CDR3 sequences, 10% to 15% seen once. This clonotype showed up many times. V was cut by 1 base and J by 6 bases, with 9 bases left in between. The germline gives CDR1 SGHAT, CDR2 FQNNGV. The length of the CDR3 is 14 residues. The TCR sequence derives from a woman between 45 and 65 years old with alopecia areata. Some clones in this sample may be carry-over from other donors' samples. This material consisted of whole blood, taken in connection with sensitization to the hapten diphenylcyclopropenone (DPC). V gene TRBV11-2 combines with J gene TRBJ2-2; no definite D call. The CDR3 nucleotides read TGTGCCAGCAGCTTAGCGGGTTCGGCCGGGGAGCTGTTTTTT. Translation: CASSLAGSAGELFF.